Listed below are T cell receptor beta chains from one sample, sequenced in a study of T cells in tuberculosis. Assay used: immunoSEQ multiplex PCR; TCRdb lists only in-frame clones, some missing. The sample records approximately 34,000 clones, around 93% being singletons. Sequencing was performed on PBMCs, taken at tuberculosis diagnosis. The receptors here all came from an adult with tuberculosis. Both conserved end residues are part of each CDR3. The order of the fields is J gene, D gene, V gene, clone size, CDR3 DNA, CDR3 protein. D genes are given only for firm matches. For some rows the clone size is stated as once, few or many, or as a class when expanded; others skip it.

TRBJ1-1 | - | TRBV28 | - | TGTGCCAGCAGTTCAGGCCGAGACACTGAAGCTTTCTTT | CASSSGRDTEAFF
TRBJ2-1 | TRBD1 | TRBV11-2 | - | TGTGCCAGCAGCCCAACGGGACAGACCTACCATGAGCAGTTCTTC | CASSPTGQTYHEQFF
TRBJ2-5 | TRBD1 | TRBV4-1 | - | TGCGCCAGCAGCCAGGGACAGGGGAAGACCCAGTACTTC | CASSQGQGKTQYF
TRBJ2-5 | TRBD1 | TRBV30 | once | TGTGCCTGGACATCGGGACAGGCCTCCCAAGAGACCCAGTACTTC | CAWTSGQASQETQYF
TRBJ2-1 | TRBD2 | TRBV5-1 | - | TGCGCCAGCAGCGGGGGACTAGCTGAGGGATACAATGAGCAGTTCTTC | CASSGGLAEGYNEQFF
TRBJ1-5 | TRBD1 | TRBV6-1 | - | TGTGCTTCGAGGGACAGGGAGAGTCAGCCCCAGCATTTT | CASRDRESQPQHF
TRBJ2-7 | TRBD1 | TRBV5-6 | - | TGTGCCAGCAGCGGGTCCGGACAGGGGAACGAGCAGTACTTC | CASSGSGQGNEQYF
TRBJ2-5 | TRBD2 | TRBV27 | - | TGTGCCAGCGGGACTAGCGGGGTTATTGAGACCCAGTACTTC | CASGTSGVIETQYF
TRBJ2-3 | TRBD2 | TRBV4-3 | - | TGCGCCAGCAGCCAAGAGCGGGGGTACACAGATACGCAGTATTTT | CASSQERGYTDTQYF
TRBJ2-7 | TRBD2 | TRBV11-2 | - | TGTGCCAGCAGCCCTATCCCCCGGGGGGGGCCAGGACTCGAGCAGTACTTC | CASSPIPRGGPGLEQYF